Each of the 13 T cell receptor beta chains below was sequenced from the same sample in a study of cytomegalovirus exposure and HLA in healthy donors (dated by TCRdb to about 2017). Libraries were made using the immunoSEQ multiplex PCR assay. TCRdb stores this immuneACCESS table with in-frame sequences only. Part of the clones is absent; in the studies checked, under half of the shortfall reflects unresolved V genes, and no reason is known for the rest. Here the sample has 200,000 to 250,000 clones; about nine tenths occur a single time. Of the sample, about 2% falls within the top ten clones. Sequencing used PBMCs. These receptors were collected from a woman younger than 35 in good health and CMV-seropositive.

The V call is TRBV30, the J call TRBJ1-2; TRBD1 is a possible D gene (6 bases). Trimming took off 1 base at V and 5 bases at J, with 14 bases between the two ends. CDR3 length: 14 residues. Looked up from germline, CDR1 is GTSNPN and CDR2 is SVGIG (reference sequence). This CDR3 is CAWSGKGEPYGYTF. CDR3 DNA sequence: TGTGCCTGGAGTGGGAAGGGGGAGCCTTATGGCTACACCTTC.

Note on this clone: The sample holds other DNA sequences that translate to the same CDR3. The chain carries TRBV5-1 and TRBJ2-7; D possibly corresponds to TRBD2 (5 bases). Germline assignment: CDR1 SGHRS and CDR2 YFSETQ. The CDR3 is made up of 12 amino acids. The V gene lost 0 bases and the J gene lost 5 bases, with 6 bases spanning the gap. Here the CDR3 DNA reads TGCGCCAGCAGCTTGGCCGGGGACGAGCAGTACTTC. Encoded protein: CASSLAGDEQYF.

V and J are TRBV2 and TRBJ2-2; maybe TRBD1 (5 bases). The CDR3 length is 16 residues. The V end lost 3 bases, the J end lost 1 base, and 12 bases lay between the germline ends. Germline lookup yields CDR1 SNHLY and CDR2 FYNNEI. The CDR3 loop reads CASSDGLQVNTGELFF. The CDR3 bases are TGTGCCAGCAGTGACGGGCTACAGGTGAACACCGGGGAGCTGTTTTTT.

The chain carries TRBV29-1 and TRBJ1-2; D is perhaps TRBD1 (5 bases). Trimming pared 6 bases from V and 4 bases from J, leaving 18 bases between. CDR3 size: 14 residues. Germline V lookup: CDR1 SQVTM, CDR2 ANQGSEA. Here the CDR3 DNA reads TGCAGCGTCCAGTGGCCAGGGCTATTCTATGGCTACACCTTC. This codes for CSVQWPGLFYGYTF.

The CDR3 DNA follows: TGCAGCGTTGTTGGGCAGGCGGGGAGAAAGTCAACTAATGAAAAACTGTTTTTT. It translates to CSVVGQAGRKSTNEKLFF. This sequence joins TRBV29-1 and TRBJ1-4, with D unresolved. The CDR3 covers 18 residues. Trimming removed 4 bases from V and 0 bases from J, with 21 bases in between. Germline lookup yields CDR1 SQVTM and CDR2 ANQGSEA.

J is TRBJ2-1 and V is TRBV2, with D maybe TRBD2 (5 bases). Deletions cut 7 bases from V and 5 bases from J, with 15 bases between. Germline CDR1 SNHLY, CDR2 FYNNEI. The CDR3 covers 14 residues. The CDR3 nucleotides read TGTGCCAGCATCAGCGGACTGCTCGACAATGAGCAGTTCTTC. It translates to CASISGLLDNEQFF.

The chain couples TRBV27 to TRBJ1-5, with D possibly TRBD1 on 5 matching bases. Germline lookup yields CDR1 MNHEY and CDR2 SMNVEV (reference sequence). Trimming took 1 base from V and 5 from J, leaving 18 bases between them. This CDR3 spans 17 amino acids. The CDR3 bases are TGTGCCAGCAGTTTATGGTCCCGGACCGGGGGAGATCAGCCCCAGCATTTT. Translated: CASSLWSRTGGDQPQHF.

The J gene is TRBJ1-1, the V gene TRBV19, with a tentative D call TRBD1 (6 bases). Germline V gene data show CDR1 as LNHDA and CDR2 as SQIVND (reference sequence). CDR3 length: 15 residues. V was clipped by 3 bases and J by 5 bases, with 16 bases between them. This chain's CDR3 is CASSISFTGSTEAFF. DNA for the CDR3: TGTGCCAGTAGTATCTCCTTTACAGGGTCTACTGAAGCTTTCTTT.

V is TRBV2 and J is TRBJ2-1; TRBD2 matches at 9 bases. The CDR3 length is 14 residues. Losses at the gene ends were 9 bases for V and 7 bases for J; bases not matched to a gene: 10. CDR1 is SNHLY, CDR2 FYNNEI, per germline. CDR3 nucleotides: TGTGCCAGGTCGAGGGCGGGAGGGCGAAATGAGCAGTTCTTC. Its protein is CARSRAGGRNEQFF.

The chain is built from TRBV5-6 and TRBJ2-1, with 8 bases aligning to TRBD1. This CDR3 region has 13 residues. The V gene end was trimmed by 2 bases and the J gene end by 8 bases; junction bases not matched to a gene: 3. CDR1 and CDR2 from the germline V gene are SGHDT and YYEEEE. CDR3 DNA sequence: TGTGCCAGCAGCTTTGACAGGGGACATGAGCAGTTCTTC. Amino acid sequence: CASSFDRGHEQFF.

CDR3 nucleotide sequence: TGCAGTGCAGCGGGGGGCACTGAAGCTTTCTTT. This gives the protein CSAAGGTEAFF. The J gene is TRBJ1-1, the V gene TRBV20-1, with D perhaps matching TRBD1 (5 bases). This CDR3 contains 11 residues. Trimming removed 6 bases at V and 4 bases at J, with 9 bases between. CDR1 is DFQATT and CDR2 is SNEGSKA in the germline V gene (reference sequence).

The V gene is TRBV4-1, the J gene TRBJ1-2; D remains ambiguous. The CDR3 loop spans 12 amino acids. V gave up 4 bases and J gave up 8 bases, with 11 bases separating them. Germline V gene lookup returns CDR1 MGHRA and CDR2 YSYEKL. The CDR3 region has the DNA TGCGCCAGCAGCCTCTCAGGTATCGGCTACACCTTC. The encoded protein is CASSLSGIGYTF.

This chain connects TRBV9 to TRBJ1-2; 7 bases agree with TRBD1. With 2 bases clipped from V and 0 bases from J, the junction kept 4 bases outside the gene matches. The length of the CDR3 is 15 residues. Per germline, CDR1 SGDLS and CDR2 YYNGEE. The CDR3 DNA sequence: TGTGCCAGCAGCGTTACCGGGACAGCTAACTATGGCTACACCTTC. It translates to CASSVTGTANYGYTF.